A selection of T cell receptor beta chains follows, all from one sample in a study of metastatic and nonmetastatic thyroid tumors. TCRdb reassembled clones from the PCR reads with MiXCR. The sample contains 35,000 to 45,000 clones, about 12% of which appear only once. Sequencing input: blood. The source of these receptors is a male donor with papillary thyroid cancer or a benign thyroid nodule (not recorded which). Some clones in this sample may be carry-over from other donors' samples. Each CDR3 is given with its conserved first and last residue. A D gene is named only where the DNA matches it firmly. Size is omitted from some rows. Given values are once, few, many or a class for expanded clones.

CDR3 protein	CDR3 DNA	D gene	clone size	V gene	J gene
CASSWGTEAFF	TGTGCCAGCAGTTGGGGAACTGAAGCTTTCTTT	NA	NA	TRBV6-9	TRBJ1-1
CASSLHNYGYTF	TGTGCCAGCAGCTTACACAACTATGGCTACACCTTC	NA	many	TRBV11-2	TRBJ1-2
CSASRAANSYEQYF	TGCAGTGCTAGCAGAGCGGCCAACTCCTACGAGCAGTACTTC	NA	many	TRBV20-1	TRBJ2-7
CASSQDRAGLKVGELLF	TGCGCCAGCAGCCAAGATCGGGCGGGCCTTAAAGTTGGTGAGCTGCTTTTT	NA	NA	TRBV4-3	TRBJ2-2
CSARDYLSRDKGGGTDTQYF	TGCAGTGCTAGAGACTACTTATCTCGGGACAAAGGGGGGGGCACAGATACGCAGTATTTT	NA	few	TRBV20-1	TRBJ2-3
CASSNHDTGELFF	TGTGCCAGCAGTAACCACGACACCGGGGAGCTGTTTTTT	NA	medium-sized	TRBV6-4	TRBJ2-2
CASSQGLAGGPNEQFF	TGTGCCAGCAGTCAGGGACTAGCGGGGGGACCCAATGAGCAGTTCTTC	TRBD2	few	TRBV6-1	TRBJ2-1
CASSTGVAGEQFF	TGTGCCAGCTCCACGGGGGTAGCAGGAGAGCAGTTCTTC	NA	few	TRBV18	TRBJ2-1
CSAIAGVGAEQYF	TGCAGTGCTATAGCGGGAGTAGGAGCCGAGCAGTACTTC	TRBD2	many	TRBV20-1	TRBJ2-7
CSASKGGDSPLHF	TGCAGTGCTAGTAAGGGCGGGGATTCACCCCTCCACTTT	NA	many	TRBV20-1	TRBJ1-6
CASSSGQGAWYGYTF	TGTGCCAGCAGTTCCGGACAGGGGGCCTGGTATGGCTACACCTTC	TRBD1	medium-sized	TRBV6-2/TRBV6-3	TRBJ1-2
CASSLGDRSIGYTF	TGCGCCAGCAGCTTGGGGGACAGATCTATTGGCTACACCTTC	TRBD1	NA	TRBV5-1	TRBJ1-2
CASSHGTGPRGELFF	TGCGCCAGCAGCCATGGGACAGGGCCAAGAGGGGAGCTGTTTTTT	TRBD1	NA	TRBV4-1	TRBJ2-2
CATSKLSRAGSGNTIYF	TGTGCCACCAGCAAACTATCGCGGGCTGGCTCTGGAAACACCATATATTTT	NA	many	TRBV15	TRBJ1-3
CASSSTRPGQGFSYEQYF	TGTGCCAGCAGCTCAACCCGGCCCGGACAGGGTTTCTCCTACGAGCAGTACTTC	TRBD1	many	TRBV11-1	TRBJ2-7
CASSPGQGGNIEPLHF	TGCGCCAGCAGCCCGGGACAGGGGGGGAACATTGAGCCCCTGCATTTT	TRBD1	once	TRBV5-1	TRBJ1-5
CASSGSSYEQYF	TGCGCCAGCAGCGGCAGCTCCTACGAGCAGTACTTC	NA	NA	TRBV5-1	TRBJ2-7
CASSLGTASTDTQYF	TGTGCCAGCAGCCTTGGGACCGCTAGCACAGATACGCAGTATTTT	NA	many	TRBV7-2	TRBJ2-3
CASNDYTGELFF	TGCGCCAGCAACGATTACACCGGGGAGCTGTTTTTT	NA	many	TRBV10-1	TRBJ2-2
CASSFSRSSTDTQYF	TGTGCCAGTAGTTTCTCCAGGTCTAGCACAGATACGCAGTATTTT	NA	NA	TRBV19	TRBJ2-3
CASSLGQGRELFF	TGTGCCAGCAGTTTAGGACAGGGCCGGGAGCTGTTTTTT	TRBD1	many	TRBV12-3/TRBV12-4	TRBJ2-2
CSARDRSGGNYGYTF	TGCAGTGCTAGAGATCGGTCAGGAGGAAACTATGGCTACACCTTC	NA	many	TRBV20-1	TRBJ1-2
CRGPGTPPEAFF	TGCAGAGGACCGGGCACCCCTCCTGAAGCTTTCTTT	NA	many	TRBV20-1	TRBJ1-1
CASSLGAGPLGELFF	TGTGCCAGCAGCTTGGGGGCGGGGCCCCTCGGGGAGCTGTTTTTT	NA	many	TRBV5-4	TRBJ2-2
CASSLHVRGRNTIYF	TGTGCCAGCAGCTTACACGTCAGGGGTAGAAACACCATATATTTT	NA	many	TRBV28	TRBJ1-3
CASSFLHKVYEQYF	TGTGCCAGCAGCTTTCTGCACAAAGTCTACGAGCAGTACTTC	NA	many	TRBV7-9	TRBJ2-7
CASSSRDYGYTF	TGTGCCAGCAGCTCACGAGATTATGGCTACACCTTC	NA	many	TRBV5-4	TRBJ1-2
CASSGYRDYDEKLFF	TGTGCCAGCAGTGGGTACAGGGATTACGATGAAAAACTGTTTTTT	NA	many	TRBV25-1	TRBJ1-4
CASSKTGSSYEQYF	TGTGCCAGCAGTAAGACAGGAAGCTCCTACGAGCAGTACTTC	NA	medium-sized	TRBV6-1	TRBJ2-7
CASSPLLAGPYEQYF	TGTGCCAGCAGCCCGCTACTAGCGGGGCCATACGAGCAGTACTTC	TRBD2	many	TRBV7-8	TRBJ2-7
CASSWDRGQPQHF	TGTGCCAGCAGTTGGGACAGGGGTCAGCCCCAGCATTTT	TRBD1	many	TRBV6-1	TRBJ1-5
CASSQLQGSDGYTF	TGTGCCAGCAGCCAGCTACAGGGGAGCGATGGCTACACCTTC	TRBD1	many	TRBV4-2	TRBJ1-2
CASSPQGSLREKLFF	TGTGCCAGCTCACCACAGGGATCCCTACGGGAAAAACTGTTTTTT	NA	NA	TRBV18	TRBJ1-4
CASSFFGQGQETQYF	TGTGCCAGCAGTTTTTTCGGACAGGGGCAAGAGACCCAGTACTTC	TRBD1	many	TRBV27	TRBJ2-5
CSATRDRRGGRQFF	TGCAGTGCAACTCGGGACAGGAGGGGGGGGAGGCAGTTCTTC	NA	NA	TRBV20-1	TRBJ2-1
CASRSGTGLGYGYTF	TGTGCCAGCAGGTCCGGGACAGGGCTGGGCTATGGCTACACCTTC	TRBD1	many	TRBV12-3/TRBV12-4	TRBJ1-2
CASRRKGGYFYTF	TGTGCCAGCAGGCGAAAGGGCGGGTATTTCTACACCTTC	NA	NA	TRBV27	TRBJ1-2
CASSYSHHRTTAGGLGDTQYF	TGTGCCAGCAGTTACTCGCATCACCGTACCACAGCGGGAGGGCTGGGAGATACGCAGTATTTT	TRBD2	NA	TRBV6-2/TRBV6-3	TRBJ2-3
CATSRDRRDTQYF	TGTGCCACCAGCAGAGATCGTAGGGATACGCAGTATTTT	NA	many	TRBV15	TRBJ2-3
CASSPGQGPGETQYF	TGTGCCAGCAGCCCGGGACAGGGTCCAGGGGAGACCCAGTACTTC	TRBD1	many	TRBV3-1	TRBJ2-5
CASTPRLAETLEQYF	TGTGCCAGCACCCCGAGGCTAGCGGAGACTCTGGAGCAGTACTTC	TRBD2	few	TRBV28	TRBJ2-7
CASSQERGRSYNEQFF	TGTGCCAGCAGCCAAGAACGGGGGAGGTCATACAATGAGCAGTTCTTC	NA	once	TRBV3-1	TRBJ2-1
CASSLAGGVDEQYF	TGTGCCAGCAGCCTAGCGGGAGGCGTCGACGAGCAGTACTTC	TRBD2	medium-sized	TRBV28	TRBJ2-7
CASRNRGTNTGELFF	TGTGCCAGCAGAAACAGGGGGACGAACACCGGGGAGCTGTTTTTT	TRBD1	many	TRBV2	TRBJ2-2
CASSQEPGQISYEQYF	TGCGCCAGCAGCCAAGAGCCGGGACAGATCTCCTACGAGCAGTACTTC	TRBD1	many	TRBV4-3	TRBJ2-7
CASRPGQGMDEQYF	TGCGCCAGCAGGCCGGGACAGGGGATGGACGAGCAGTACTTC	TRBD1	many	TRBV10-2	TRBJ2-7
CASRQGNTGELFF	TGTGCCAGCAGGCAGGGTAACACCGGGGAGCTGTTTTTT	NA	many	TRBV6-1	TRBJ2-2
CASSPGFGETQYF	TGTGCTAGCAGCCCGGGCTTCGGGGAGACCCAGTACTTC	NA	many	TRBV7-7	TRBJ2-5
CASSLDWGERYEQYF	TGCGCCAGCAGCTTGGATTGGGGGGAAAGGTACGAGCAGTACTTC	NA	many	TRBV5-1	TRBJ2-7
CASRTLYEQYF	TGTGCCAGCAGGACACTCTACGAGCAGTACTTC	NA	medium-sized	TRBV28	TRBJ2-7
CASSSLAVPYEQYF	TGTGCCAGCAGCTCGTTAGCGGTCCCCTACGAGCAGTACTTC	NA	many	TRBV7-2	TRBJ2-7
CASSDPIRGVNQPQHF	TGTGCCAGCAGTGACCCCATCAGGGGCGTAAATCAGCCCCAGCATTTT	NA	few	TRBV6-4	TRBJ1-5
CSASGLAGGTRGTQYF	TGCAGTGCTTCAGGACTAGCGGGAGGCACTCGGGGTACGCAGTATTTT	TRBD2	many	TRBV20-1	TRBJ2-3
CASSLPTGDPEQYF	TGTGCCAGCAGTTTACCTACCGGGGACCCTGAGCAGTACTTC	NA	medium-sized	TRBV28	TRBJ2-7
CASSRGEDTQYF	TGTGCCAGCAGCCGGGGAGAAGATACGCAGTATTTT	NA	many	TRBV4-2	TRBJ2-3
CAWTSLAGAINTGELFF	TGTGCCTGGACCTCACTAGCGGGCGCTATTAACACCGGGGAGCTGTTTTTT	TRBD2	few	TRBV30	TRBJ2-2
CSPKGLAGSSYEQYF	TGCAGCCCTAAAGGGTTAGCGGGGAGCTCCTACGAGCAGTACTTC	TRBD2	many	TRBV20-1	TRBJ2-7
CASKSKNFDREQYF	TGTGCCAGCAAATCCAAAAATTTCGACAGAGAGCAGTACTTC	NA	large	TRBV6-2/TRBV6-3	TRBJ2-7